This T cell receptor (beta chain) is drawn from a study of blood T cells in healthy people across ages (dated by TCRdb to the mid-2010s). In terms of the full investigation: In model experiments, template switching captured roughly one uniquely barcoded TCR beta cDNA molecule for every two T cells. Two additional independent replicas of 1 million unique cDNA reads from the same blood draw were analyzed for two donors (one aged 18 to 30 and one aged 80 or older). The donors were divided into four age groups: young (average around 17 years), middle-aged (about 41), aged (approximately 64) and long-lived (more than 75). To track age-related changes in TCR beta repertoire diversity, the study relied on deep sequencing normalized with unique cDNA molecular identifiers. Donors of different ages were randomly distributed across sequencing lanes to avoid experimental bias. General conclusions and limits of the study: There was a strong correlation between observed TCR beta diversity and the percentage of naive T cells measured by flow cytometry. Because profiling used bulk unsorted PBMCs, naive and antigen-experienced compartments could not be compared conclusively. Compared with the aged group, the long-lived group had more naive CD4+ T cells, fewer expanded clones and increased TCR diversity, a pattern suggesting age selection. Estimates of total diversity based on one million sequenced T cells were regarded as lower bounds and as underestimates. As age increased, observed TCR beta diversity per million T cells dropped in a roughly linear way, and a significant reduction was already evident by age 40. Donor CMV infection status was unknown, potentially confounding age-related changes in expanded clonotypes.

Receptor amplification or capture employed 5' RACE. The sequencer was an Illumina HiSeq 2500. A second PCR of roughly 6 to 12 cycles was run with a J-beta primer mix and a sample-barcoded 5' primer. A template-switch 5' adaptor carrying 12 random nucleotides introduced a unique molecular identifier onto each TCR beta cDNA molecule. At least 3 million CDR3-containing paired-end reads were obtained from each sample. First-strand cDNA was synthesized from all RNA with the Mint cDNA synthesis kit, primed by a TRBC-specific oligonucleotide. Following uracil-DNA glycosylase treatment, a first 18-cycle PCR with universal primers M1SS and BC2_uni_R was performed on all cDNA. The paper's processing steps were these. Normalization of each sample was performed by random selection of 1 million high-quality reads, each carrying a distinct molecular identifier. Instead of being binned into consensus sequences, reads that shared molecular identifiers were thrown out. MiTCR, set to a Q25 quality threshold and the strictest error-elimination algorithm, was used for CDR3 identification, clonotype clustering and error correction. A nonparametric unseen species model with Euler transformation was used to estimate lower-bound total TCR beta diversity. The raw public reads went through TCRdb reprocessing: fastp at Q25, MiXCR clone calling, in-frame beta chains kept. Here each entry gathers all rows of one CDR3 protein and keeps the most common genes and DNA. The V and J calls reflect TCRdb's pipeline rather than the authors' work. The sample records around 710,000 distinct CDR3 sequences, 40% to 45% of which are singletons. Of the sample, roughly 19% is held by the ten largest clones.

The CDR3 holds 18 amino acids from the cysteine to the phenylalanine. CDR3 DNA is the only sequence kept; it has 54 bases, read in frame from the first base. CDR1 and CDR2 are drawn from the germline V gene: SGHDT, YYEEEE. The junction carries 14 bases between V and J, which are trimmed by 1 base and 0 bases respectively. The approximately 41 donors, aged about 6 to 95 years, were systemically healthy Caucasian individuals from Russia. About 9.6 milliliters of peripheral blood were collected from each donor into EDTA-treated Vacutainer tubes. Ficoll-Paque density-gradient centrifugation was used to isolate PBMCs, with at least 6.5 million per sample. Total RNA, at least 6 micrograms per sample, was extracted from PBMCs with Trizol reagent. For every donor, an aliquot of PBMCs went through flow cytometry to measure the percentages of naive CD45RAhigh/CD27high T cells. The sample holds a few counts of this clonotype. Its antigen is unknown. The sample holds no much larger clone one base away, and base qualities are not on file.

The sequencing sample was made of blood. The chain joins TRBV5-6 to TRBJ1-6, with no reliable assignment of the D segment. This sequence was found in a woman aged 55-69 years in good health. In nucleotide form, the sequence is TGTGCCAGCAGCTTGTGGGGTTTACTTAGCTCCTATAATTCACCCCTCCACTTT. Translated, this is CASSLWGLLSSYNSPLHF.